Listed below are T cell receptor beta chains from one sample, sequenced in a study of blood T cell repertoires in COVID-19. The protocol was immunoSEQ multiplex PCR, while the TCRdb copy is restricted to in-frame clones and leaves out a portion. The sample consists of around 200,000 clones, just over 85% of them appearing once. The sample consisted of PBMCs or T cells enriched from blood (not recorded which). These receptors were obtained from a woman aged 40 to 49 with acute COVID-19. Each CDR3 is given without its conserved first and last residue. Each record gives: J gene, V gene, CDR3 protein.

TRBJ2-6 | TRBV6-6 | ASTLPTGSGANVLT
TRBJ2-1 | TRBV4-1 | ASSFRQGNEQF
TRBJ1-2 | TRBV7-2 | ASSSSTGVGYGYT
TRBJ2-5 | TRBV18 | ASSRVIGGETQY
TRBJ1-1 | TRBV2 | ASSGQGRQGGAF
TRBJ1-6 | TRBV5-4 | ASSSSRGQGRGTYNSPLH
TRBJ1-1 | TRBV5-1 | ASSRTGRYAF
TRBJ2-1 | TRBV5-5 | ASSLSGGPVYEQF
TRBJ2-1 | TRBV5-1 | ASSLVFGGLSSYNEQF
TRBJ1-4 | TRBV5-8 | ASSFAGGGNEKLF